The rows below give T cell receptor beta chains drawn from one sample of a study of technical replicates of blood from several donors. Method: immunoSEQ multiplex PCR; TCRdb's copy keeps in-frame clones and lacks some. The data contain tens of thousands of clones, 91% of them singletons. Sequenced input: T cells isolated from PBMCs. The receptors were sampled from a human donor in good health. Some clones in this sample may be carry-over from other donors' samples. CDR3s include the opening cysteine and the closing phenylalanine or tryptophan. Each record gives: D gene, J gene, V gene, clone size, CDR3 DNA, CDR3 protein. The D gene is left open where the match is weak. Rows give clone size only sometimes, using once, few, many, or a class for an expanded clone.

>-|TRBJ1-1|TRBV5-1|-
TGCGCCAGCAGCTTGACAGTTCTTATGAACACTGAAGCTTTCTTT
CASSLTVLMNTEAFF
>-|TRBJ2-3|TRBV5-4|-
TGTGCCAGCAGCTTAAGGACAGTAAGAACAGATACGCAGTATTTT
CASSLRTVRTDTQYF
>-|TRBJ2-7|TRBV30|-
TGTGCCTGGAGTGTCGCCTACGAGCAGTACTTC
CAWSVAYEQYF
>-|TRBJ2-2|TRBV19|-
TGTGCCAGTAGGGGCGGGACCACCGGGGAGCTGTTTTTT
CASRGGTTGELFF
>TRBD1|TRBJ2-2|TRBV13|-
TGTGCCAGCAGCTGGTGGGACAGGGGGCGGACTAGCACCGGGGAGCTGTTTTTT
CASSWWDRGRTSTGELFF
>TRBD2|TRBJ2-1|TRBV7-9|few
TGTGCCAGCAGCCGCCAGACTAGCGGGAGTCATAGTGAGCAGTTCTTC
CASSRQTSGSHSEQFF
>-|TRBJ2-7|TRBV13|-
TGTGCCAGCAGCTTAGTAGTTGGCTACGAGCAGTACTTC
CASSLVVGYEQYF
>TRBD1|TRBJ1-6|TRBV5-6|-
TGTGCCAGCAGCCCCGTGGGACAGGGGGGATCACCCCTCCACTTT
CASSPVGQGGSPLHF
>-|TRBJ1-1|TRBV29-1|-
TGCAGCGTTGACCCCAGTGGGAACACTGAAGCTTTCTTT
CSVDPSGNTEAFF
>-|TRBJ1-2|TRBV6-5|-
TGTGCCAGCAGTTACTTCGAGGGAGAGTATGGCTACACCTTC
CASSYFEGEYGYTF
>-|TRBJ2-5|TRBV6-5|-
TGTGCCAGCAGTGACACTTTCCAAGAGACCCAGTACTTC
CASSDTFQETQYF
>TRBD2|TRBJ2-7|TRBV4-3|-
TGCGCCAGCAGCCAGGTAGCGGGAAGGTCCTACGAGCAGTACTTC
CASSQVAGRSYEQYF
>-|TRBJ1-5|TRBV19|once
TGTGCCAGTAGTCGAGAGCACGCGAGCAATCAGCCCCAGCATTTT
CASSREHASNQPQHF
>-|TRBJ1-5|TRBV7-2|once
TGTGCCAGCAGCTTAGGAGGGCTTACAATGGTTCAGCCCCAGCATTTT
CASSLGGLTMVQPQHF
>TRBD2|TRBJ2-7|TRBV9|-
TGTGCCAGCAGCGTAGCCGCGGGAGGACCCTACGAGCAGTACTTC
CASSVAAGGPYEQYF
>-|TRBJ1-2|TRBV7-9|-
TGTGCCAGCAGCTCCTATCACTATGGCTACACCTTC
CASSSYHYGYTF
>-|TRBJ2-3|TRBV5-8|-
TGTGCCAGCAGCTTGGTTCCAGGTAGCACAGATACGCAGTATTTT
CASSLVPGSTDTQYF
>TRBD2|TRBJ2-1|TRBV19|-
TGTGCCACCAAGGATGGGGCTAGCGGGGGGAATGAGCAGTTCTTC
CATKDGASGGNEQFF
>TRBD2|TRBJ2-1|TRBV10-3|once
TGTGCCATCAGGGTCCAGCGGGAGGGCAATGAGCAGTTCTTC
CAIRVQREGNEQFF
>-|TRBJ2-5|TRBV6-5|-
TGTGCCAGCTCGGGGGGCGAGGAGACCCAGTACTTC
CASSGGEETQYF
>TRBD1|TRBJ2-2|TRBV7-9|-
TGTGCCAGCAGCTTAGGACAGGGCACCGGGGAGCTGTTTTTT
CASSLGQGTGELFF
>TRBD1|TRBJ2-7|TRBV7-8|-
TGTGCCAGCAGCTTAGGGCCGGGACAGGGATCCTACGAGCAGTACTTC
CASSLGPGQGSYEQYF
>-|TRBJ1-1|TRBV20-1|once
TGCAGTGCTAGTTCGGGGACTGAAGCTTTCTTT
CSASSGTEAFF
>TRBD1|TRBJ1-1|TRBV19|-
TGTGCCACGGGACAGAGACGGGCTGAAGCTTTCTTT
CATGQRRAEAFF
>TRBD2|TRBJ2-7|TRBV4-1|-
TGCGCCAGCAGCCAAGAGTACACTAGCGGTTCCTACGAGCAGTACTTC
CASSQEYTSGSYEQYF
>TRBD1|TRBJ1-1|TRBV14|-
TGTGCCAGCAGCCGGACAGGGTGGACTGAAGCTTTCTTT
CASSRTGWTEAFF
>-|TRBJ1-5|TRBV9|-
TGTGCCAGCAGCGTAGGTACAGACCATCAGCCCCAGCATTTT
CASSVGTDHQPQHF
>TRBD1|TRBJ2-7|TRBV5-1|-
TGCGCCAGCAGGACCGGGACAGGGGCCTACGAGCAGTACTTC
CASRTGTGAYEQYF
>-|TRBJ2-1|TRBV29-1|-
TGCAGCGTTGCGTACAGCTCCTACAATGAGCAGTTCTTC
CSVAYSSYNEQFF
>-|TRBJ2-7|TRBV5-1|-
TGCGCCAGCAGCTCCGGGACCGGAGGGAAGGAGCAGTACTTC
CASSSGTGGKEQYF
>TRBD2|TRBJ2-1|TRBV6-5|-
TGTGCCAGCAGTTATAGCGGGCCAACCAATGCGCAGTTCTTC
CASSYSGPTNAQFF
>-|TRBJ2-5|TRBV6-1|-
TGTGCCAGCTCATTAGGGACACAAGAGACCCAGTACTTC
CASSLGTQETQYF
>-|TRBJ1-2|TRBV9|few
TGTGCCAGCAGCGTAGGAGGAGGCTACACCTTC
CASSVGGGYTF
>-|TRBJ1-1|TRBV21-1|-
TGTGCCAGAGGCTTCCCGGGACTAGCCCCCCCGAACACTGAAGCTTTCTTT
CARGFPGLAPPNTEAFF
>-|TRBJ2-1|TRBV27|-
TGTGCCAGCAGTTCAGGCAAGGAGCAGTTCTTC
CASSSGKEQFF
>-|TRBJ1-2|TRBV21-1|-
TGTGCCAGCATTACAGGGAACTATGGCTACACCTTC
CASITGNYGYTF
>TRBD1|TRBJ2-3|TRBV19|-
TGTGCCAGTAGTATAGGGGACAGGGGAATAGATACGCAGTATTTT
CASSIGDRGIDTQYF
>TRBD2|TRBJ2-1|TRBV4-1|-
TGCGCCAGCAGCCCTACTAGCGGATTACTTTACTACAATGAGCAGTTCTTC
CASSPTSGLLYYNEQFF
>TRBD1|TRBJ1-5|TRBV19|-
TGTGCCAGTAGCCGGACAGGGGTAGATCAGCCCCAGCATTTT
CASSRTGVDQPQHF
>TRBD1|TRBJ2-7|TRBV28|-
TGTGCCAGCAGTCTGGACAGGGCGGAGCAGTACTTC
CASSLDRAEQYF
>TRBD1|TRBJ2-3|TRBV30|-
TGTGCCTGGAGTTTCACAGGGGACGGAGATACGCAGTATTTT
CAWSFTGDGDTQYF
>TRBD2|TRBJ2-2|TRBV7-2|-
TGTGCCAGCAGCCCCATACTAGCGGGGCACACCGGGGAGCTGTTTTTT
CASSPILAGHTGELFF
>TRBD2|TRBJ2-7|TRBV9|-
TGTGCCAGCAGCGTAGGAAGTAGCGGGATTGAGCAGTACTTC
CASSVGSSGIEQYF
>TRBD1|TRBJ2-5|TRBV10-3|-
TGTGCCATCTCCGGGACAGAAGAGACCCAGTACTTC
CAISGTEETQYF
>-|TRBJ2-3|TRBV5-1|-
TGCGCCAGCAGCTCCACTAGCATTACAGATACGCAGTATTTT
CASSSTSITDTQYF
>-|TRBJ2-1|TRBV11-3|once
TGTGCCAGCAGCTTAGGACTCTCGAACAATGAGCAGTTCTTC
CASSLGLSNNEQFF
>-|TRBJ2-1|TRBV19|-
TGTGCCAGTACCTTTTCCGGGGCCTACAATGAGCAGTTCTTC
CASTFSGAYNEQFF